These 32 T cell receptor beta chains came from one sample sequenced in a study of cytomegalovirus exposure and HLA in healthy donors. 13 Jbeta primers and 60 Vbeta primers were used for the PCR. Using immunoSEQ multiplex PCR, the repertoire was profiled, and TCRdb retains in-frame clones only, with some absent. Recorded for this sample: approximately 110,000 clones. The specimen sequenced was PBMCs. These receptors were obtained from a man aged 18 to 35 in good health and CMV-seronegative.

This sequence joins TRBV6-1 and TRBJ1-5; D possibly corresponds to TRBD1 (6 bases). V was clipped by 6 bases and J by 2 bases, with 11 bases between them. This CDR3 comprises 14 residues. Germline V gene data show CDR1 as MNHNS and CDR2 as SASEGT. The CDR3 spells CASRKTGGNQPQHF. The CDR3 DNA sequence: TGTGCCAGCAGGAAGACAGGCGGCAATCAGCCCCAGCATTTT.

CDR3 protein: CASSLDSSSRYEQYF. The CDR3 nucleotides are TGTGCCAGCAGCCTCGATAGCTCTTCACGCTACGAGCAGTACTTC. J is TRBJ2-7 and V is TRBV7-2; D is undetermined. The CDR3 consists of 15 residues. V lost 5 bases to trimming and J lost 3 bases, with 17 bases between them. Germline V gene data show CDR1 as SGHTA and CDR2 as FQGNSA.

CDR3 protein: CASTDSQGNSPLHF. CDR3 sequence (DNA): TGCGCCAGCACCGACAGCCAGGGTAATTCACCCCTCCACTTT. This chain links TRBV5-1 with TRBJ1-6; D is possibly TRBD1 (5 bases). V was pared by 6 bases and J by 6 bases, with 13 bases between. The V gene's germline CDR1 is SGHRS and CDR2 YFSETQ. The CDR3 is 14 amino acids.

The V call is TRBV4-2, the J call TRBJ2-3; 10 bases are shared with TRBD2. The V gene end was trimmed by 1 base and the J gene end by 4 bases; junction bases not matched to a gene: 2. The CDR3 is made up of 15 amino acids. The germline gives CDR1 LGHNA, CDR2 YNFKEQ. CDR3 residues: CASSQASGGADTQYF. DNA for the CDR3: TGTGCCAGCAGCCAAGCTAGCGGGGGAGCAGATACGCAGTATTTT.

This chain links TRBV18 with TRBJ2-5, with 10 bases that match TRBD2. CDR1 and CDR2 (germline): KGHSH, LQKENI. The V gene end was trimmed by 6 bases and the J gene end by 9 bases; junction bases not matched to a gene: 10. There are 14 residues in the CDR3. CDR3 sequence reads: CASSALGTSVAQYF. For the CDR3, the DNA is TGTGCCAGCTCGGCGCTTGGGACTAGCGTGGCCCAGTACTTC.

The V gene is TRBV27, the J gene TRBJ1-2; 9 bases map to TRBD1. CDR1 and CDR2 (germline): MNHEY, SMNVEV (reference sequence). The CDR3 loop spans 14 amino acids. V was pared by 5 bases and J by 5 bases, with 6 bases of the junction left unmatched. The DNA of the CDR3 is TGTGCCAGCAGTCCACAGGGGGCAGGGTATGGCTACACCTTC. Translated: CASSPQGAGYGYTF.

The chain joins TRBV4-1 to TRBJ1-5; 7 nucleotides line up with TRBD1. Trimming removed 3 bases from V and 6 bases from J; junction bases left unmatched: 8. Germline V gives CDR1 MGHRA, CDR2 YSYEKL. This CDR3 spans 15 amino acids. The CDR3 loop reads CASSQDDRVFQPQHF. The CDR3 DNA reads TGCGCCAGCAGCCAGGATGACAGGGTATTTCAGCCCCAGCATTTT.

This CDR3 reads CASSLGFRGDGYTF. The CDR3 nucleotides are TGTGCCAGCAGCTTAGGGTTTCGCGGGGATGGCTACACCTTC. The chain combines TRBV7-2 with TRBJ1-2; D call uncertain. Germline loops: CDR1 SGHTA, CDR2 FQGNSA. There are 14 residues in the CDR3. V lost 1 base, J lost 6 bases, and 12 bases lay in between.

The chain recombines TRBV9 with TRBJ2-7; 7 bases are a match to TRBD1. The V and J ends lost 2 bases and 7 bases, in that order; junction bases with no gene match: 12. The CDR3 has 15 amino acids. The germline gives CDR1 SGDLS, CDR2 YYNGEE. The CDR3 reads CASSVAGGGSREQYF. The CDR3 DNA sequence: TGTGCCAGCAGCGTCGCAGGGGGTGGGTCGCGGGAGCAGTACTTC. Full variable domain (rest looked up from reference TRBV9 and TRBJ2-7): DSGVTQTPKHLITATGQRVTLRCSPRSGDLSVYWYQQSLDQGLQFLIQYYNGEERAKGNILERFSAQQFPDLHSELNLSSLELGDSALYFCASSVAGGGSREQYFGPGTRLTVT.

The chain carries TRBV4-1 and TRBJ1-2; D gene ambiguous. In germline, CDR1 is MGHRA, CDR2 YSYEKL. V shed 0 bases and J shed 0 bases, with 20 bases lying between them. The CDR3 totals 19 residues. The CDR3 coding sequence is TGCGCCAGCAGCCAAGATTTAGGTTTCAGCGCCCAAGCTAACTATGGCTACACCTTC. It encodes CASSQDLGFSAQANYGYTF.

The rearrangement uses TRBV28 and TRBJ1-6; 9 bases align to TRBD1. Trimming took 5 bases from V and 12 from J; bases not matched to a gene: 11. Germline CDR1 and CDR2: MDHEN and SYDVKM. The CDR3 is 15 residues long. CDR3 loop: CASSEPGQGVRPLHF. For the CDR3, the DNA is TGTGCCAGCAGTGAGCCGGGACAGGGAGTTAGACCCCTCCACTTT.

The CDR3, as DNA: TGTGCCAGTAGTATGATAGGGGCCGCTAACTATGGCTACACCTTC. This encodes CASSMIGAANYGYTF. The rearrangement joins TRBV19 to TRBJ1-2; maybe TRBD1 (5 bases). CDR3 length: 15 residues. CDR1 LNHDA and CDR2 SQIVND come from the germline V gene (reference sequence). Trimming left V 3 bases short and J 0 bases short, with 11 bases between.

Here the CDR3 DNA reads TGTGCCTGGAGGGCGTCGGGTCAGCCCCAGCATTTT. Protein sequence: CAWRASGQPQHF. J is TRBJ1-5 and V is TRBV30; D gene unclear. This CDR3 has 12 amino acids. Germline CDR1 reads GTSNPN; CDR2 reads SVGIG (reference sequence). V dropped 3 bases and J dropped 6 bases, with 9 bases sitting between them.

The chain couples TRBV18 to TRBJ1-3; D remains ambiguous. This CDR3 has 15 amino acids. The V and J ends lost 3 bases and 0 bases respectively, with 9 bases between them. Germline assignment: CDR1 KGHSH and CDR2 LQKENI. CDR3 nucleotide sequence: TGTGCCAGCTCACCCGACCCTAGCTCTGGAAACACCATATATTTT. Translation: CASSPDPSSGNTIYF.

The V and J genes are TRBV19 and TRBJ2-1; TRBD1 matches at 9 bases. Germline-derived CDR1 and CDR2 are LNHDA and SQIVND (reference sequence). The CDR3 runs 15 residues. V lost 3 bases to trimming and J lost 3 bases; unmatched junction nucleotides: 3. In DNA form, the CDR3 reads TGTGCCAGTAGTATTCGGGGACAGGGCTACAATGAGCAGTTCTTC. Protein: CASSIRGQGYNEQFF.

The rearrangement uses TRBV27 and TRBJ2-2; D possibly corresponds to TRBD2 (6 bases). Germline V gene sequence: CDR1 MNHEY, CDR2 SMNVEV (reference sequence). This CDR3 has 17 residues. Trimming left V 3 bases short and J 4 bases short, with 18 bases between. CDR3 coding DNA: TGTGCCAGCAGTTTCTTCTCCCCAATGGGAGGCACCGGGGAGCTGTTTTTT. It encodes CASSFFSPMGGTGELFF.

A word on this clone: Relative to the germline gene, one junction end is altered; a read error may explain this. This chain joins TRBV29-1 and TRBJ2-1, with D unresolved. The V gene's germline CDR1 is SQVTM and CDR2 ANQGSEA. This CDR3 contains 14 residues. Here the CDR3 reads CGVGALLSYNEQFF. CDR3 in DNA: TGCGGCGTTGGTGCCTTACTCTCCTACAATGAGCAGTTCTTC.

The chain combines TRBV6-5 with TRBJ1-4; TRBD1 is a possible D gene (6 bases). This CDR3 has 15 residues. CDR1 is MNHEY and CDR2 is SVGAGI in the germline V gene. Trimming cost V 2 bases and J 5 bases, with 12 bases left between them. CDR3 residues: CASSYGDTENEKLFF. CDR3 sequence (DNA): TGTGCCAGCAGTTACGGGGACACCGAGAATGAAAAACTGTTTTTT.

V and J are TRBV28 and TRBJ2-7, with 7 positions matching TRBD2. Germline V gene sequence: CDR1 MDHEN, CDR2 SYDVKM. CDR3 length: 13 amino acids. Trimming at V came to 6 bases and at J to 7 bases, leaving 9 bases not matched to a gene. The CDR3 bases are TGTGCCAGCAGGGAGGGCGGGAGTGGGGAGCAGTACTTC. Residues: CASREGGSGEQYF.

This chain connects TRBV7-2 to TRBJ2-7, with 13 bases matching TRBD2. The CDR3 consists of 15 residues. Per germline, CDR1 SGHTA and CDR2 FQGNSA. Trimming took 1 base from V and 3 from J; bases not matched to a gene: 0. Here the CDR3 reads CASSLGLAGGYEQYF. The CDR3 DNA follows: TGTGCCAGCAGCTTAGGACTAGCGGGAGGCTACGAGCAGTACTTC.

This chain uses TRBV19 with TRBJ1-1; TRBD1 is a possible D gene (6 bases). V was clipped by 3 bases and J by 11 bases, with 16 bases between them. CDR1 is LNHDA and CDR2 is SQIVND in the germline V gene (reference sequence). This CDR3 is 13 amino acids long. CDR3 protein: CASSMNRGGAAFF. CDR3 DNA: TGTGCCAGTAGTATGAATAGAGGGGGTGCTGCTTTCTTT.

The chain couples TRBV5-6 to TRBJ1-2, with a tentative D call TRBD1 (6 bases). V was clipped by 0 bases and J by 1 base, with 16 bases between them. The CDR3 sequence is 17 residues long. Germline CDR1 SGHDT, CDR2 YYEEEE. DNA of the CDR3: TGTGCCAGCAGCTTGGAATCCCACAGGGACGATAACTATGGCTACACCTTC. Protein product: CASSLESHRDDNYGYTF.

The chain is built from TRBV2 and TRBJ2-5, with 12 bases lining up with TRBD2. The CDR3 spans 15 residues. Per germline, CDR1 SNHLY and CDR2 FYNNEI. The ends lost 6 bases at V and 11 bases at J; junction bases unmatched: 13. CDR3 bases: TGTGCCAGCAGCCGACTAGCGGGAGAGTTGGCACATCAGTACTTC. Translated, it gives CASSRLAGELAHQYF.

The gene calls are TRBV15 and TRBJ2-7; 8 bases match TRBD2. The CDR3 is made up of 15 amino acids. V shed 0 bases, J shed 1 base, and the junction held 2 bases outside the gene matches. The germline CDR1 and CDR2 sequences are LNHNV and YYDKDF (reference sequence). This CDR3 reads CATSRDSGVSYEQYF. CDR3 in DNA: TGTGCCACCAGCAGAGATAGCGGGGTATCCTACGAGCAGTACTTC.

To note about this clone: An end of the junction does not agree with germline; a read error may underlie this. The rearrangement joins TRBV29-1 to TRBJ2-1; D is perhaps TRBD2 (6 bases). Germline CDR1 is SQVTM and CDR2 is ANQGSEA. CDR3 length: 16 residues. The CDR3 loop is CGVGGRGQSSYNEQFF. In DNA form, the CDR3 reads TGCGGCGTCGGGGGACGAGGACAAAGCTCCTACAATGAGCAGTTCTTC.

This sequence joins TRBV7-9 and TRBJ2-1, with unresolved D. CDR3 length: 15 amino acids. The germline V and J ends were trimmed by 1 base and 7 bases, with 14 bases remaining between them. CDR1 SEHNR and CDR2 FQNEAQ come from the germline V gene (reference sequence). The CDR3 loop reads CASSLVERAPNEQFF. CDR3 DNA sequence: TGTGCCAGCAGCTTAGTTGAACGAGCCCCGAATGAGCAGTTCTTC.

DNA of the CDR3: TGTGCCAGCAGCCCATACAGGGGCGGGAACACTGAAGCTTTCTTT. The encoded protein is CASSPYRGGNTEAFF. The chain couples TRBV5-4 to TRBJ1-1; TRBD1 matches at 7 bases. CDR3 size: 15 residues. V gave up 4 bases and J gave up 1 base; unmatched junction bases: 7. The germline gives CDR1 SGHNT, CDR2 YYREEE (reference sequence).

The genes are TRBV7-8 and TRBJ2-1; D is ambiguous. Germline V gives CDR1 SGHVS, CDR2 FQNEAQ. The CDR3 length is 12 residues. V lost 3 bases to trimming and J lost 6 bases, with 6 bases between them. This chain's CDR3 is CASSFSGNEQFF. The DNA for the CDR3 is TGTGCCAGCAGCTTCAGTGGCAATGAGCAGTTCTTC.

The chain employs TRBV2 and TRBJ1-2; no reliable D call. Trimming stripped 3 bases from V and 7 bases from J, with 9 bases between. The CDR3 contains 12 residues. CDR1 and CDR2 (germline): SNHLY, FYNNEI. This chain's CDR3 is CASSDRSIGYTF. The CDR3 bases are TGTGCCAGCAGTGACCGCAGTATTGGCTACACCTTC.

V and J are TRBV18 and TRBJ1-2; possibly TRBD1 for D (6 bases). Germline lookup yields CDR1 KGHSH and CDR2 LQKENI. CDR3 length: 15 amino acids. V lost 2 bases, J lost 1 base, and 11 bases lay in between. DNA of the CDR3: TGTGCCAGCTCACCATCACAGGGAATTAACTATGGCTACACCTTC. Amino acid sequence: CASSPSQGINYGYTF. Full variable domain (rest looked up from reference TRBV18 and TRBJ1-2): NAGVMQNPRHLVRRRGQEARLRCSPMKGHSHVYWYRQLPEEGLKFMVYLQKENIIDESGMPKERFSAEFPKEGPSILRIQQVVRGDSAAYFCASSPSQGINYGYTFGSGTRLTVV.

CDR3 in DNA: TGTGCCAGCCGGGGTCCGCTCGGAGGCGGGGAGCTGTTTTTT. Translating gives CASRGPLGGGELFF. The V call is TRBV25-1, the J call TRBJ2-2; the D gene is possibly TRBD2 (5 bases). The CDR3 is 14 amino acids. Per germline, CDR1 MGHDK and CDR2 SYGVNS. The ends were cut back, 8 bases at V and 7 bases at J, with 17 bases in the middle.

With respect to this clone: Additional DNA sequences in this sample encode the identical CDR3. In DNA, the CDR3 is TGTGCCAGCAGTCGCGACAGGGGGCTCTACGAGCAGTACTTC. Translation gives CASSRDRGLYEQYF. The chain has TRBV6-5 and TRBJ2-7; 10 nucleotides match TRBD1. The CDR3 has 14 amino acids. Trimming removed 5 bases from V and 3 bases from J; junction bases left unmatched: 4. Germline V lookup: CDR1 MNHEY, CDR2 SVGAGI.